The next 25 T cell receptor beta chains were all read from a single sample in a study of T cell responses to AZD1222 COVID-19 vaccine. The data were produced by immunoSEQ multiplex PCR, yet TCRdb's version contains in-frame clones alone and is incomplete. The data contain some 130,000 clones, just over 85% of them singletons. This sample comprised peripheral blood, obtained on day 0 of AZD1222 vaccination. These receptors all stem from an adult in good health.

This rearrangement joins TRBV2 to TRBJ2-7; 10 nucleotides match TRBD2. J gave up 2 bases and V 3 bases, and 4 bases lay outside the gene matches. Germline values: CDR1 SNHLY, CDR2 FYNNEI. The CDR3 spans 15 residues. CDR3: CASSEGTSATYEQYF. CDR3 nucleotide sequence: TGTGCCAGCAGTGAGGGGACTAGCGCAACCTACGAGCAGTACTTC.

V is TRBV4-3 and J is TRBJ2-7; D gene ambiguous. This CDR3 has 13 amino acids. V shed 4 bases and J shed 3 bases, with 10 bases lying between them. Germline CDR1 is LGHNA and CDR2 is YSLEER. In nucleotides, the CDR3 is TGCGCCAGCAGCCCCCCCTCCCACTACGAGCAGTACTTC. Its translation: CASSPPSHYEQYF.

The chain is built from TRBV4-3 and TRBJ2-7; D might be TRBD2 (6 bases). V was clipped by 4 bases and J by 1 base, with 14 bases between them. Germline lookup yields CDR1 LGHNA and CDR2 YSLEER. The CDR3 loop spans 15 amino acids. DNA for the CDR3: TGCGCCAGCAGCCCCTTTCCGGGAGCTTCCTACGAGCAGTACTTC. It is translated as CASSPFPGASYEQYF.

This chain connects TRBV5-6 to TRBJ2-7; 8 bases are shared with TRBD2. From germline, CDR1 is SGHDT and CDR2 YYEEEE. Trimming at V came to 3 bases and at J to 6 bases, leaving 11 bases not matched to a gene. The CDR3 has 15 amino acids. The DNA of the CDR3 is TGTGCCAGCAGCTCCAGAACAAGCGGGGGAAGCGAGCAGTACTTC. Translation gives CASSSRTSGGSEQYF.

This clone has just a few counts. The chain links TRBV10-1 to TRBJ2-7, with a weak D call TRBD2 (5 bases). The length of the CDR3 is 12 residues. The germline CDR1 and CDR2 sequences are WNHNN and SYGVQD (reference sequence). Trimming cost V 5 bases and J 6 bases, with 11 bases left between them. CDR3 nucleotide sequence: TGCGCCAGCAGTAACCGAGGGTTCGAGCAGTACTTC. It translates to CASSNRGFEQYF.

The J gene is TRBJ2-5, the V gene TRBV27; D may match TRBD1 or TRBD2 (5 bases each). Germline loops: CDR1 MNHEY, CDR2 SMNVEV (reference sequence). This CDR3 contains 15 residues. V was trimmed by 4 bases and J by 4 bases, leaving 16 bases between them. The CDR3 sequence: CASSSRRGTRETQYF. Here the CDR3 DNA reads TGTGCCAGCAGTTCCCGGAGAGGGACGAGAGAGACCCAGTACTTC.

The chain joins TRBV5-1 to TRBJ2-3; 10 nucleotides align to TRBD2. Germline V gene data show CDR1 as SGHRS and CDR2 as YFSETQ. V dropped 1 base and J dropped 3; count of bases not matched to a gene: 11. The CDR3 extends over 18 amino acids. This CDR3 is CASSLSGFSGGATDTQYF. The CDR3, as DNA: TGCGCCAGCAGCTTGTCAGGCTTCAGCGGGGGGGCTACAGATACGCAGTATTTT.

This clone was picked up one time. This rearrangement joins TRBV10-3 to TRBJ2-2; 7 bases match TRBD2. The CDR3 runs 14 residues. Germline-derived CDR1 and CDR2 are ENHRY and SYGVKD. V lost 3 bases and J lost 3; bases outside the gene matches: 1. The CDR3 sequence is CAISDRGDTGELFF. Here the CDR3 DNA reads TGTGCCATCAGTGATCGGGGGGACACCGGGGAGCTGTTTTTT.

The genes are TRBV6-5 and TRBJ2-7; 8 bases fit TRBD1. The V gene's germline CDR1 is MNHEY and CDR2 SVGAGI. There are 15 residues in the CDR3. V dropped 4 bases and J dropped 6; count of bases not matched to a gene: 11. CDR3 amino acids: CASSSDRSGGTEQYF. The CDR3 coding sequence is TGTGCCAGCAGTTCCGACAGGTCAGGGGGCACCGAGCAGTACTTC.

This clone turned up a few times. V is TRBV5-6 and J is TRBJ1-2, with D maybe TRBD1 (6 bases). Germline loops: CDR1 SGHDT, CDR2 YYEEEE. The V end was cut by 0 bases, the J end by 8 bases, with 17 bases between. The CDR3 runs 15 residues. The CDR3 DNA reads as TGTGCCAGCAGCTTGGCGCCAGGGCCAGGGGACGGCTACACCTTC. Its translation: CASSLAPGPGDGYTF.

This clone was picked up one time. J is TRBJ1-5 and V is TRBV6-5, with D maybe TRBD1 (5 bases). Germline assignment: CDR1 MNHEY and CDR2 SVGAGI. V gave up 6 bases and J gave up 1 base, with 10 bases separating them. The CDR3 extends over 14 amino acids. This CDR3 reads CASRPTDSNQPQHF. DNA for the CDR3: TGTGCCAGCAGGCCGACAGACAGCAATCAGCCCCAGCATTTT.

The J gene is TRBJ2-2, the V gene TRBV5-1; D unclear. From germline, CDR1 is SGHRS and CDR2 YFSETQ. The CDR3 contains 14 residues. V lost 0 bases, J lost 7 bases, and 10 bases lay in between. CDR3 amino acids: CASSLDLTGGELFF. The DNA for the CDR3 is TGCGCCAGCAGCTTGGATTTGACGGGCGGGGAGCTGTTTTTT.

The table lists this clone with a count of one. This rearrangement joins TRBV6-5 to TRBJ1-1; D remains unclear. Between the trimmed V and J ends, which lost 5 bases and 0 bases, there was a span of 7 bases. This CDR3 has 13 amino acids. Germline CDR1 reads MNHEY; CDR2 reads SVGAGI. CDR3 nucleotides: TGTGCCAGCAGTCTCACAGTGAACACTGAAGCTTTCTTT. Its translation: CASSLTVNTEAFF.

In the case of this clone: Other nucleotide sequences from this sample produce the same CDR3. V is TRBV28 and J is TRBJ1-5, with D possibly matching TRBD1 (5 bases). This CDR3 contains 15 residues. V dropped 0 bases and J dropped 4 bases, with 10 bases sitting between them. The germline CDR1 and CDR2 sequences are MDHEN and SYDVKM. The CDR3 protein is CASSLWGRGNQPQHF. The CDR3 DNA follows: TGTGCCAGCAGTTTATGGGGGCGAGGGAATCAGCCCCAGCATTTT.

As for this clone: Additional DNA sequences in this sample encode the identical CDR3. CDR3 DNA sequence: TGTGCCAGCAGCGGGAACTATGGCTACACCTTC. This gives the protein CASSGNYGYTF. The V gene is TRBV28, the J gene TRBJ1-2; no reliable D call. Germline-derived CDR1 and CDR2 are MDHEN and SYDVKM. The CDR3 loop spans 11 amino acids. V lost 6 bases, J lost 2 bases, and 4 bases lay in between.

The J gene is TRBJ1-1, the V gene TRBV2, with a possible D match to TRBD1 (6 bases). The CDR3 consists of 13 residues. Trimming stripped 9 bases from V and 2 bases from J, with 13 bases between. Per the germline V gene, CDR1 is SNHLY and CDR2 is FYNNEI. This CDR3 is CASSRDTNTEAFF. In DNA, the CDR3 is TGTGCCAGTAGCCGGGACACCAACACTGAAGCTTTCTTT.

The V and J genes are TRBV6-1 and TRBJ2-7; D remains unclear. V was clipped by 2 bases and J by 4 bases, with 9 bases between them. In germline, CDR1 is MNHNS, CDR2 SASEGT. The CDR3 totals 13 residues. The CDR3 DNA is TGTGCCAGCAGTGAACTGGCTCTTTACGAGCAGTACTTC. Translation: CASSELALYEQYF.

Here the CDR3 DNA reads TGCGCCAGCAGTGAGGGTTGGGGCGAGCAGTACTTC. It translates to CASSEGWGEQYF. This sequence joins TRBV10-1 and TRBJ2-7, with D unclear. Germline-derived CDR1 and CDR2 are WNHNN and SYGVQD (reference sequence). V lost 2 bases and J 6 bases, leaving 8 bases between the germline ends. The CDR3 extends over 12 amino acids.

This sequence joins TRBV7-9 and TRBJ1-4; TRBD1 agrees at 7 bases. Unmatched junction bases numbered 6, after V lost 4 bases and J lost 1 base. CDR3 length: 16 residues. In germline, CDR1 is SEHNR, CDR2 FQNEAQ (reference sequence). The CDR3 DNA reads as TGTGCCAGCAGCTATTGGGGACAGCGAACTAATGAAAAACTGTTTTTT. It translates to CASSYWGQRTNEKLFF.

This rearrangement joins TRBV4-2 to TRBJ2-5; TRBD2 agrees at 14 bases. The V gene's germline CDR1 is LGHNA and CDR2 YNFKEQ. This CDR3 contains 17 residues. The junction had 3 bases not matched to a gene; V was cut back by 1 base and J by 2 bases. CDR3: CASSQGGTSGGQETQYF. The DNA of the CDR3 is TGTGCCAGCAGCCAAGGTGGGACTAGCGGGGGACAAGAGACCCAGTACTTC.

This chain uses TRBV29-1 with TRBJ1-1, with D uncertain. The CDR3 has 12 residues. Germline-derived CDR1 and CDR2 are SQVTM and ANQGSEA. V lost 3 bases and J 6 bases, leaving 11 bases between the germline ends. CDR3 sequence reads: CSVEDAGSEAFF. CDR3 nucleotide sequence: TGCAGCGTTGAGGACGCTGGGTCTGAAGCTTTCTTT. The variable domain in full, completed from reference TRBV29-1 and TRBJ1-1, reads SAVISQKPSRDICQRGTSLTIQCQVDSQVTMMFWYRQQPGQSLTLIATANQGSEATYESGFVIDKFPISRPNLTFSTLTVSNMSPEDSSIYLCSVEDAGSEAFFGQGTRLTVV.

The chain uses TRBV6-2 or TRBV6-3 and TRBJ1-1; the D is unclear. The germline V gene encodes CDR1 MNHEY and CDR2 SVGEGT. The length of the CDR3 is 14 residues. The V gene lost 0 bases and the J gene lost 4 bases, with 9 bases spanning the gap. The CDR3 nucleotides are TGTGCCAGCAGTTACTCGAGGGTAGTCACTGAAGCTTTCTTT. Translated: CASSYSRVVTEAFF.

The gene calls are TRBV5-5 and TRBJ2-3; 11 nucleotides match TRBD2. Germline V lookup: CDR1 SGHKS, CDR2 YYEKEE (reference sequence). Trimming cost V 2 bases and J 4 bases; bases outside gene matches: 6. CDR3 length equals 16 residues. This chain's CDR3 is CASSFMTSGASDTQYF. CDR3 DNA sequence: TGTGCCAGCAGCTTCATGACTAGCGGGGCCTCAGATACGCAGTATTTT.

V is TRBV5-1 and J is TRBJ1-3; 10 nucleotides line up with TRBD1. The CDR3 extends over 14 amino acids. The germline V gene has CDR1 SGHRS and CDR2 YFSETQ. Trimming removed 4 bases from V and 4 bases from J; junction bases left unmatched: 2. The chain's CDR3 is CASSPDRGGNTIYF. As DNA, the CDR3 is TGCGCCAGCAGCCCGGACAGGGGGGGAAACACCATATATTTT.

The genes are TRBV28 and TRBJ2-1; 8 bases fit TRBD2. The germline CDR1 and CDR2 sequences are MDHEN and SYDVKM. Trimming at V came to 5 bases and at J to 8 bases, leaving 11 bases not matched to a gene. This CDR3 has 15 amino acids. The CDR3 loop reads CASSGLAGGEDEQFF. The CDR3 DNA sequence: TGTGCCAGCAGTGGACTAGCCGGGGGGGAAGATGAGCAGTTCTTC.